The TCR beta chain described here comes from a study of OX40 agonist ivuxolimab in advanced cancers. Libraries were prepared by immunoSEQ multiplex PCR; TCRdb keeps only in-frame clonotypes and omits some of them. Among about 25,000 clones listed, 75% to 85% were seen once. General study results and limits: Both CD4+ and CD8+ T cell populations in blood had undergone clonal expansion by week 6 at 0.1 to 3.0 mg/kg.

CDR1 SEHNR and CDR2 FQNEAQ come from the germline V gene (reference sequence). The V end was cut by 2 bases, the J end by 5 bases, with 12 bases between. The CDR3 has 14 residues. Regarding this clone: Its antigen is not known.

The origin of this receptor is an adult with an advanced solid tumor such as melanoma, head and neck, liver or kidney cancer. V usage is TRBV7-9 and J usage is TRBJ1-2, with D maybe TRBD1 (5 bases). Source: CD4+ or CD8+ T cells sorted from blood, taken in a trial of the OX40 agonist ivuxolimab. This CDR3 is CASSLIQGGYGYTF. The CDR3 DNA is TGTGCCAGCAGCTTAATCCAGGGAGGGTATGGCTACACCTTC. Full variable domain (missing parts from reference TRBV7-9 and TRBJ1-2): DTGVSQNPRHKITKRGQNVTFRCDPISEHNRLYWYRQTLGQGPEFLTYFQNEAQLEKSRLLSDRFSAERPKGSFSTLEIQRTEQGDSAMYLCASSLIQGGYGYTFGSGTRLTVV.